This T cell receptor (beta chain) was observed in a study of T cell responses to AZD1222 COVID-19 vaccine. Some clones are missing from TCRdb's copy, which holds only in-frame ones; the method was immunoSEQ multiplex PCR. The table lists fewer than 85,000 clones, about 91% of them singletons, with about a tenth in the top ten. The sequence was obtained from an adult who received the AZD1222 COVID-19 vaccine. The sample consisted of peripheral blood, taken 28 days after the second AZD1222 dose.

The DNA for the CDR3 is TGTGCCAGCAGCCAACCAGAAAGGACAGGCTACGAGCAGTACTTC. It codes for CASSQPERTGYEQYF. V and J are TRBV4-2 and TRBJ2-7, with 7 bases identical to TRBD1. Germline trimming cut 2 bases from V and 3 bases from J; bases unmatched to any gene: 7. Germline CDR1 reads LGHNA; CDR2 reads YNFKEQ. CDR3 length equals 15 residues.